This T cell receptor (beta chain) was identified in a study of T cell responses to AZD1222 COVID-19 vaccine. Only in-frame clones appear in the TCRdb table, and some are missing; sequencing was by immunoSEQ multiplex PCR. This sample has 95,000 to 150,000 clones, with around 87% found just once. Germline V gene sequence: CDR1 MNHEY, CDR2 SVGAGI. The CDR3 sequence is 15 residues long. Deletions cut 5 bases from V and 2 bases from J, with 16 bases between. The source is an adult in good health. The chain employs TRBV6-5 and TRBJ2-7; D is uncertain. Material: peripheral blood, obtained on day 0 of AZD1222 vaccination. The CDR3 loop is CASSPRPTSTYEQYF. CDR3 sequence (DNA): TGTGCCAGCAGTCCTCGCCCGACAAGCACCTACGAGCAGTACTTC.